This T cell receptor beta chain was observed in a study of blood T cell repertoires in COVID-19. At the level of the study: Researchers got acute and convalescent COVID-19 samples from the United States, Italy and Spain.

Produced via immunoSEQ multiplex PCR; TCRdb's table is partial and in-frame only. The sample includes about 59,000 clones, less than 80% of them seen just once. The length of the CDR3 is 16 residues. Trimming removed 5 bases from V and 7 bases from J; junction bases left unmatched: 8. Per germline, CDR1 KGHDR and CDR2 SFDVKD. The genes are TRBV24-1 and TRBJ2-1; 12 bases fit TRBD2. Sequenced: peripheral blood. This clonotype was sampled from a man aged 55 to 69 with acute or convalescent COVID-19. CDR3 sequence (DNA): TGTGCCACCAGTGGCTTCGGACTAGCGGGGATTAATGAGCAGTTCTTC. This sequence encodes CATSGFGLAGINEQFF.